These 5 T cell receptor beta chains were all obtained from the same sample, sequenced in a study of T cell repertoires in cytomegalovirus infection. TCRdb analysed the reads with MiXCR anew, one entry per CDR3 protein. The data hold 200,000 to 300,000 distinct CDR3 sequences, with approximately 9.1% observed a single time. The sample consisted of PBMCs. Every receptor here comes from a human donor in good health (CMV status not recorded). Some clones in this sample may be carry-over from other donors' samples.

As concerns this clonotype: A junction boundary mismatches the germline segment, possibly from a read error. The chain combines TRBV6-1 with TRBJ1-1, with D tentatively TRBD1 (6 bases). This CDR3 is 16 amino acids long. CDR1 MNHNS and CDR2 SASEGT come from the germline V gene. This CDR3 is CASRSEGGGLNTETFF. The CDR3 nucleotides read TGTGCCAGCAGATCCGAGGGGGGGGGCCTGAACACTGAAACTTTCTTT.

This clonotype has at least ten counts. The gene calls are TRBV6-5 and TRBJ1-1, with 8 bases matching TRBD1. V lost 2 bases to trimming and J lost 5 bases; unmatched junction nucleotides: 4. Germline V lookup: CDR1 MNHEY, CDR2 SVGAGI. The CDR3 length is 14 residues. Here the CDR3 DNA reads TGTGCCAGCAGTTACAGGACAGGGCGGACTGAAGCTTTCTTT. Its translation is CASSYRTGRTEAFF.

The sample holds many counts of this clonotype. The V call is TRBV7-6, the J call TRBJ2-3; a weak D match, TRBD1 (6 bases). Germline V gives CDR1 SGHVS, CDR2 FNYEAQ. The CDR3 has 15 residues. V gave up 5 bases and J gave up 3 bases, with 15 bases separating them. For the CDR3, the DNA is TGTGCCAGCAGCCTTTCCAGGGGATCGACAGATACGCAGTATTTT. Protein product: CASSLSRGSTDTQYF.

At least ten counts were recorded for this clonotype. This chain joins TRBV6-1 and TRBJ1-5, with D perhaps matching TRBD1 (5 bases). The CDR3 extends over 16 amino acids. In germline, CDR1 is MNHNS, CDR2 SASEGT. V was trimmed by 5 bases and J by 0 bases, leaving 14 bases between them. The CDR3 DNA sequence: TGTGCCAGCAGTCCCCGACAGCCCTATAGCAATCAGCCCCAGCATTTT. This translates into CASSPRQPYSNQPQHF.

This clonotype has a count of ten or more. The gene calls are TRBV11-2 and TRBJ1-3; no definite D call. V was pared by 1 base and J by 4 bases, with 8 bases between. CDR3 length: 14 residues. The germline V gene encodes CDR1 SGHAT and CDR2 FQNNGV. The CDR3: CASSLGLKGNTIYF. CDR3 in DNA: TGTGCCAGCAGCTTAGGTCTCAAGGGAAACACCATATATTTT. The entire variable domain, with the rest obtained from reference TRBV11-2 and TRBJ1-3, is as follows: EAGVAQSPRYKIIEKRQSVAFWCNPISGHATLYWYQQILGQGPKLLIQFQNNGVVDDSQLPKDRFSAERLKGVDSTLKIQPAKLEDSAVYLCASSLGLKGNTIYFGEGSWLTVV.